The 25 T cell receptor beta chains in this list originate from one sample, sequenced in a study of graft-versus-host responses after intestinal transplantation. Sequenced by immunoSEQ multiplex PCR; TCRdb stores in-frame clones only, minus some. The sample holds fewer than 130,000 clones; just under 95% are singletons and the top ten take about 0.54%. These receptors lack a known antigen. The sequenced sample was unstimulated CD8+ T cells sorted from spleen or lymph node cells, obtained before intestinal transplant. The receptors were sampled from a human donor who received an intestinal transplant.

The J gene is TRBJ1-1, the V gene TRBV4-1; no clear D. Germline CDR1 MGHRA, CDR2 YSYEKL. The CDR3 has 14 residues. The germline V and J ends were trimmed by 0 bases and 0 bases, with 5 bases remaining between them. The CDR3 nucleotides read TGCGCCAGCAGCCAAGAACGGCTGAACACTGAAGCTTTCTTT. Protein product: CASSQERLNTEAFF.

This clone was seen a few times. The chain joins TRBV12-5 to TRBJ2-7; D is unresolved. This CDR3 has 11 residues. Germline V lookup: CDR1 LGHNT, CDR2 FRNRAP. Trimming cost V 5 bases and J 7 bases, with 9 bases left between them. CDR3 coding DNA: TGTGCTAGTGGTGTGAGCTGGGAGCAGTACTTC. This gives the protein CASGVSWEQYF. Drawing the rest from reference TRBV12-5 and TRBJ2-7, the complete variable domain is DARVTQTPRHKVTEMGQEVTMRCQPILGHNTVFWYRQTMMQGLELLAYFRNRAPLDDSGMPKDRFSAEMPDATLATLKIQPSEPRDSAVYFCASGVSWEQYFGPGTRLTVT.

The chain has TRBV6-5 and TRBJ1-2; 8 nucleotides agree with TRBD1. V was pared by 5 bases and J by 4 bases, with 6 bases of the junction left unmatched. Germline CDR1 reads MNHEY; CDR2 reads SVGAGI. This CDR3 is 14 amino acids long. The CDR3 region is CASSETGAGYGYTF. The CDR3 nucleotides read TGTGCCAGCAGTGAGACAGGGGCGGGCTATGGCTACACCTTC.

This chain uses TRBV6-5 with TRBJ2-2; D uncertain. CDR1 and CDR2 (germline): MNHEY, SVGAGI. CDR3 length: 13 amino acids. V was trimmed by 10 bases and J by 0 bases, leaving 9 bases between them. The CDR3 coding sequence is TGTGCCATAGGCGTCACGAACACCGGGGAGCTGTTTTTT. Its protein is CAIGVTNTGELFF.

CDR3 amino acids: CASSLGTGGETQYF. CDR3 nucleotides: TGTGCCAGCAGCTTAGGAACAGGTGGAGAGACCCAGTACTTC. This rearrangement joins TRBV11-2 to TRBJ2-5; tentative D call: TRBD1 (5 bases). CDR1 is SGHAT, CDR2 FQNNGV, per germline. The CDR3 spans 14 residues. V was cut by 1 base and J by 4 bases, with 10 bases left in between.

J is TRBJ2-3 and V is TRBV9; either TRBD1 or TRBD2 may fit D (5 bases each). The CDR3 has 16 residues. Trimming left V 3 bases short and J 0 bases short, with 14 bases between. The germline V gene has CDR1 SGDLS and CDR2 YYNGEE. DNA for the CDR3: TGTGCCAGCAGCGCGAATTTGGGGACGAGCACAGATACGCAGTATTTT. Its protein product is CASSANLGTSTDTQYF.

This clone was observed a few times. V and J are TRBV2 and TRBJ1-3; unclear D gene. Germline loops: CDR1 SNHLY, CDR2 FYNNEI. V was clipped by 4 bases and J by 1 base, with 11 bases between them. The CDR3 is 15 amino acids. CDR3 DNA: TGTGCCAGCAGTGCCGAGACACTATCTGGAAACACCATATATTTT. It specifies CASSAETLSGNTIYF.

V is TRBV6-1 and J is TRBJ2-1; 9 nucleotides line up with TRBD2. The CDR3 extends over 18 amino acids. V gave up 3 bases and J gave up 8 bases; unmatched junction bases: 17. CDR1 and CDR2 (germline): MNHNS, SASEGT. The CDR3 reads CASSDASLTGLALDEQFF. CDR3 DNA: TGTGCCAGCAGTGACGCCTCTCTCACAGGACTAGCGTTGGATGAGCAGTTCTTC.

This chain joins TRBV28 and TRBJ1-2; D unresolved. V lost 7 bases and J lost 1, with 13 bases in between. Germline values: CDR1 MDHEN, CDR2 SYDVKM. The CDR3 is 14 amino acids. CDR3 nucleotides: TGTGCCAGCACCTCCCCCGGGAATAACTATGGCTACACCTTC. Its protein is CASTSPGNNYGYTF.

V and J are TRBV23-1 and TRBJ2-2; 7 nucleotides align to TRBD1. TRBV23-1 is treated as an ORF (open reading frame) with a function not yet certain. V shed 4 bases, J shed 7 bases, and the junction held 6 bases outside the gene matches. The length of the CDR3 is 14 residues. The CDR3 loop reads CASSPTGTVGELFF. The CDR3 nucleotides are TGCGCCAGCAGTCCGACAGGGACGGTCGGGGAGCTGTTTTTT.

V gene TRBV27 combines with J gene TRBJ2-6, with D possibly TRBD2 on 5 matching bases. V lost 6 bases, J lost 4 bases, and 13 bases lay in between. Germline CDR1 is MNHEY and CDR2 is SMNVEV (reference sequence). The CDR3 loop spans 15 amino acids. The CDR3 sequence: CASRISGFGANVLTF. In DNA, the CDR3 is TGTGCCAGCAGGATCTCGGGGTTCGGGGCCAACGTCCTGACTTTC.

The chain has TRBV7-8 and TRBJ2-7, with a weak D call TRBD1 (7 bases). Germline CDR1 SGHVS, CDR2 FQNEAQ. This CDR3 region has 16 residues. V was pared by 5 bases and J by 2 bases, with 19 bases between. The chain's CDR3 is CASSPRGDRVTYEQYF. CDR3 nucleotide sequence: TGTGCCAGCAGCCCGCGGGGAGACAGGGTGACCTACGAGCAGTACTTC.

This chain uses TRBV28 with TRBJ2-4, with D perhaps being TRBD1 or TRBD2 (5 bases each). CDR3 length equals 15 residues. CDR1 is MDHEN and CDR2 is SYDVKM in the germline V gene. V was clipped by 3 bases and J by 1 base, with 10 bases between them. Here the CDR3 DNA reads TGTGCCAGCAGTTTTTTCGAGGGGGCCAAAAACATTCAGTACTTC. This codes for CASSFFEGAKNIQYF.

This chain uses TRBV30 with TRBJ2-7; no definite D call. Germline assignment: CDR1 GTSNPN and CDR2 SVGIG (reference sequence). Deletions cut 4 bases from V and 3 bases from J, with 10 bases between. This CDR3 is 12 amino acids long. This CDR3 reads CAWKASLYEQYF. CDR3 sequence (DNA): TGTGCCTGGAAAGCGAGCCTCTACGAGCAGTACTTC.

CDR3 protein: CASSTQFGGQSSYNEQFF. The CDR3 nucleotides are TGTGCCAGCAGCACCCAATTTGGGGGACAGAGCTCCTACAATGAGCAGTTCTTC. V gene TRBV11-2 combines with J gene TRBJ2-1; 7 bases agree with TRBD1. The CDR3 totals 18 residues. Germline V gene data show CDR1 as SGHAT and CDR2 as FQNNGV. Unmatched junction bases numbered 13, after V lost 5 bases and J lost 0 bases.

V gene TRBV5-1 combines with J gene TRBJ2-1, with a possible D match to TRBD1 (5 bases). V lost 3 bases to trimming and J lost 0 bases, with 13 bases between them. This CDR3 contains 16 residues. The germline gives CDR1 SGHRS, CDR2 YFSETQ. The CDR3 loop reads CASSWTPADSYNEQFF. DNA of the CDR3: TGCGCCAGCAGCTGGACACCAGCAGACTCCTACAATGAGCAGTTCTTC.

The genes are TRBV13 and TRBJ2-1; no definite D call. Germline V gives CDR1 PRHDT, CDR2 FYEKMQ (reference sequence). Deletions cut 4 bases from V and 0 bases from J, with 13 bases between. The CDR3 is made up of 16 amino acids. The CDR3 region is CASSSHSDGSYNEQFF. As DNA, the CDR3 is TGTGCCAGCAGCTCCCACTCTGATGGCTCCTACAATGAGCAGTTCTTC.

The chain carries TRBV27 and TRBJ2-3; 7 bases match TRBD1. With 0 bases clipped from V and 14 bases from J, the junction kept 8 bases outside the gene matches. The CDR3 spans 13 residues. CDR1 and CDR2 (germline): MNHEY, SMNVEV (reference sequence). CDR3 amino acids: CASSLSGQSRGYF. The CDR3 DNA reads TGTGCCAGCAGTTTATCGGGACAGTCTCGGGGGTATTTT.

The CDR3 coding sequence is TGCAGCGCAGAAGGACAGGAAAGCACTGAAGCTTTCTTT. Translation gives CSAEGQESTEAFF. This chain connects TRBV29-1 to TRBJ1-1, with TRBD1 matching 7 bases. The V and J ends lost 7 bases and 4 bases, in that order; junction bases with no gene match: 9. This CDR3 has 13 residues. The V gene's germline CDR1 is SQVTM and CDR2 ANQGSEA.

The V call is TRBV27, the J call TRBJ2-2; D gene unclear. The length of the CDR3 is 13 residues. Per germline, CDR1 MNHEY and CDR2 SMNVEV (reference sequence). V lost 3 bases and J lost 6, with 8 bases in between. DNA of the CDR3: TGTGCCAGCAGTTTCGGCCCGTCCGGGGAGCTGTTTTTT. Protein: CASSFGPSGELFF.

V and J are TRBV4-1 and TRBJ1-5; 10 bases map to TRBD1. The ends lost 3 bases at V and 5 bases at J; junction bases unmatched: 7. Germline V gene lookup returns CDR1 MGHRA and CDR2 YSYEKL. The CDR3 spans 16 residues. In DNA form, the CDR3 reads TGCGCCAGCAGCCACGGCCCCGGGACAGGGGATCAGCCCCAGCATTTT. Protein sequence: CASSHGPGTGDQPQHF.

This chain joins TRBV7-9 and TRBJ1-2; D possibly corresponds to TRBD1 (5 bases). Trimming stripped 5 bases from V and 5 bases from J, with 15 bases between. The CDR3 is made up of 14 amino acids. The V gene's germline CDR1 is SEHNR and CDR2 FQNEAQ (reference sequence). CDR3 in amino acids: CASSPWGTAYGYTF. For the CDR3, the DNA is TGTGCCAGCAGCCCCTGGGGGACTGCTTATGGCTACACCTTC.

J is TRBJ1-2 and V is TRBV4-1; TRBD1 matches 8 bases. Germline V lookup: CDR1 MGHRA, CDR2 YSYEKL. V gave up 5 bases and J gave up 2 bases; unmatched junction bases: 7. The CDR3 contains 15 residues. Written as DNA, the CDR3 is TGCGCCAGCAGCTCGGGACAGGCCCTCAACTATGGCTACACCTTC. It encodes CASSSGQALNYGYTF.

As DNA, the CDR3 is TGTGCCAGTAGTTACGGGAGCCTCAATCAGCCCCAGCATTTT. It encodes CASSYGSLNQPQHF. The V call is TRBV19, the J call TRBJ1-5; D unclear. Germline assignment: CDR1 LNHDA and CDR2 SQIVND (reference sequence). The V end lost 5 bases, the J end lost 3 bases, and 11 bases lay between the germline ends. The CDR3 runs 14 residues. The whole variable domain, filled in from reference TRBV19 and TRBJ1-5, reads DGGITQSPKYLFRKEGQNVTLSCEQNLNHDAMYWYRQDPGQGLRLIYYSQIVNDFQKGDIAEGYSVSREKKESFPLTVTSAQKNPTAFYLCASSYGSLNQPQHFGDGTRLSIL.

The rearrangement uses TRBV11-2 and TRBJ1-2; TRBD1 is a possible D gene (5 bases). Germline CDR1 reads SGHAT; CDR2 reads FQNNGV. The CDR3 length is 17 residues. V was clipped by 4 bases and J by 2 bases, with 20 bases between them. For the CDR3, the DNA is TGTGCCAGCAGCTCCTTATGGACACCTGGGGGGAACTATGGCTACACCTTC. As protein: CASSSLWTPGGNYGYTF.